The present T cell receptor (beta chain) was sequenced within a study of CD8 T cells in ankylosing spondylitis. Using its own MiXCR run on the 5' RACE reads, TCRdb lists one record per CDR3 protein. Among 310,000 or so distinct CDR3 sequences, 15% to 20% were seen once, and the ten largest hold roughly 8%. Germline CDR1 and CDR2: SGHRS and YFSETQ. V lost 2 bases, J lost 5 bases, and 8 bases lay in between. The CDR3 totals 13 residues. To note about this clonotype: Its antigen remains unknown.

General study results and limits: According to the report, clones linked to the disease were significantly enriched in matched synovial fluid samples taken from ankylosing spondylitis patients. Earlier literature documents some of the motif variants in reactive arthritis synovial fluid and blood.

The sequence was obtained from a male donor with ankylosing spondylitis or in good health (not recorded which). This sequence joins TRBV5-1 and TRBJ2-1; perhaps TRBD2 as D (6 bases). The sequencing sample was made of blood, either unsorted or a sorted T cell fraction (not recorded which). The CDR3 DNA follows: TGCGCCAGCAGCTTTAGCGGAGACAATGAGCAGTTCTTC. It is translated as CASSFSGDNEQFF.